Listed here are 26 T cell receptor beta chains from one sample, sequenced in a study of cytomegalovirus exposure and HLA in healthy donors. PCR amplification relied on 60 Vbeta primers (plus 13 Jbeta primers). TCRdb keeps only in-frame clones here, not all; method: immunoSEQ multiplex PCR. Of 150,000 to 200,000 clones listed, about 85% are singletons. Material: PBMCs. Receptors were obtained from a man younger than 40 in good health and CMV-seropositive.

V is TRBV7-2 and J is TRBJ2-1; 9 nucleotides agree with TRBD2. The CDR3 is 16 residues long. Germline loops: CDR1 SGHTA, CDR2 FQGNSA. Trimming took 3 bases from V and 10 from J; bases not matched to a gene: 13. CDR3 region: CASSFTGRAGGREQFF. CDR3 sequence (DNA): TGTGCCAGCAGCTTCACGGGTCGTGCGGGAGGGCGGGAGCAGTTCTTC. Based on the CDR3 plus reference TRBV7-2 and TRBJ2-1, the full variable domain is GAGVSQSPSNKVTEKGKDVELRCDPISGHTALYWYRQSLGQGLEFLIYFQGNSAPDKSGLPSDRFSAERTGGSVSTLTIQRTQQEDSAVYLCASSFTGRAGGREQFFGPGTRLTVL.

J is TRBJ2-1 and V is TRBV7-3; 10 bases agree with TRBD2. J was trimmed by 2 bases and V by 5 bases; bases with no gene match: 6. The CDR3 is made up of 16 amino acids. The germline gives CDR1 SGHTA, CDR2 FQGTGA. The CDR3 is CASSETSGAAYNEQFF. DNA for the CDR3: TGTGCCAGCAGCGAAACTAGCGGGGCGGCCTACAATGAGCAGTTCTTC.

The chain carries TRBV25-1 and TRBJ2-2; 8 positions agree with TRBD2. This CDR3 has 14 amino acids. With 4 bases clipped from V and 4 bases from J, the junction kept 2 bases outside the gene matches. From germline, CDR1 is MGHDK and CDR2 SYGVNS. CDR3 sequence: CASSGLAGTGELFF. The CDR3 coding sequence is TGTGCCAGCAGTGGGCTAGCGGGCACCGGGGAGCTGTTTTTT.

V gene TRBV30 combines with J gene TRBJ1-5; D not certain. Trimming removed 1 base at V and 5 bases at J, with 9 bases between. The CDR3 runs to 13 residues. Germline CDR1 reads GTSNPN; CDR2 reads SVGIG (reference sequence). The CDR3 nucleotides read TGTGCCTGGAGTGCCGGGAGGGATCAGCCCCAGCATTTT. Amino acids: CAWSAGRDQPQHF.

The chain couples TRBV7-9 to TRBJ2-3; no reliable D call. The CDR3 sequence is 16 residues long. Between the trimmed V and J ends, which lost 1 base and 0 bases, there was a span of 11 bases. Germline-derived CDR1 and CDR2 are SEHNR and FQNEAQ (reference sequence). CDR3 nucleotide sequence: TGTGCCAGCAGCTTAGAAGGCACTACTAGCACAGATACGCAGTATTTT. Amino acids: CASSLEGTTSTDTQYF. Combining the CDR3 with reference TRBV7-9 and TRBJ2-3 gives the whole variable domain DTGVSQNPRHKITKRGQNVTFRCDPISEHNRLYWYRQTLGQGPEFLTYFQNEAQLEKSRLLSDRFSAERPKGSFSTLEIQRTEQGDSAMYLCASSLEGTTSTDTQYFGPGTRLTVL.

The chain carries TRBV9 and TRBJ1-1, with no clear D. The CDR3 contains 14 residues. CDR1 is SGDLS and CDR2 is YYNGEE in the germline V gene. V lost 5 bases, J lost 1 base, and 12 bases lay in between. CDR3 sequence (DNA): TGTGCCAGCAGTCCTACGGGAGGGAACACTGAAGCTTTCTTT. It codes for CASSPTGGNTEAFF.

On this clone itself: This specimen includes other DNA sequences encoding the same CDR3. The V call is TRBV18, the J call TRBJ2-5; D remains ambiguous. The CDR3 has 13 amino acids. Germline V CDR1 and CDR2: KGHSH, LQKENI. With 5 bases removed from V and 2 bases from J, the gap between germline ends came to 9 bases. In nucleotides, the CDR3 is TGTGCCAGCTCAGCAGGCCAGCAAGAGACCCAGTACTTC. It is translated as CASSAGQQETQYF.

V gene TRBV7-9 combines with J gene TRBJ2-1, with D tentatively TRBD2 (6 bases). The length of the CDR3 is 15 residues. The V gene's germline CDR1 is SEHNR and CDR2 FQNEAQ (reference sequence). V dropped 4 bases and J dropped 9 bases, with 19 bases sitting between them. The chain's CDR3 is CASSSPGTPLGEQFF. In nucleotides, the CDR3 is TGTGCCAGCAGCTCCCCCGGGACTCCCCTGGGTGAGCAGTTCTTC.

The chain joins TRBV4-1 to TRBJ1-1; 7 bases map to TRBD1. The ends lost 6 bases at V and 0 bases at J; junction bases unmatched: 16. The CDR3 is 18 residues long. Germline CDR1 reads MGHRA; CDR2 reads YSYEKL. In DNA form, the CDR3 reads TGCGCCAGCAGACCGCACCCGGCCGAACAGGGGATGAACACTGAAGCTTTCTTT. Translated, it gives CASRPHPAEQGMNTEAFF.

The V and J genes are TRBV6-4 and TRBJ2-7, with 9 bases aligning to TRBD1. The CDR3 runs 13 residues. Unmatched junction bases numbered 5, after V lost 4 bases and J lost 7 bases. Germline CDR1 is MRHNA and CDR2 is SNTAGT. CDR3 loop: CASSGGQGKEQYV. Written as DNA, the CDR3 is TGTGCCAGCAGTGGAGGACAGGGGAAGGAGCAGTACGTC.

V usage is TRBV7-6 and J usage is TRBJ2-1; 13 bases are shared with TRBD2. The CDR3 runs to 19 residues. From germline, CDR1 is SGHVS and CDR2 FNYEAQ. V lost 4 bases and J lost 4; bases outside the gene matches: 13. The CDR3 reads CASSSGLAGPPGGYNEQFF. The CDR3 region has the DNA TGTGCCAGCAGCTCGGGACTAGCGGGACCACCCGGAGGGTACAATGAGCAGTTCTTC. Looking up the rest from reference TRBV7-6 and TRBJ2-1 gives the full variable domain: GAGVSQSPRYKVTKRGQDVALRCDPISGHVSLYWYRQALGQGPEFLTYFNYEAQQDKSGLPNDRFSAERPEGSISTLTIQRTEQRDSAMYRCASSSGLAGPPGGYNEQFFGPGTRLTVL.

This clone was detected a few times. This sequence joins TRBV4-1 and TRBJ2-6; 11 nucleotides agree with TRBD1. Trimming removed 6 bases from V and 2 bases from J; junction bases left unmatched: 6. The CDR3 is 17 residues long. Germline CDR1 reads MGHRA; CDR2 reads YSYEKL. CDR3 nucleotide sequence: TGCGCCAGCAGGCATCCGGGACAGGGGGCTGGGGCCAACGTCCTGACTTTC. As protein: CASRHPGQGAGANVLTF.

This clone has a single count. This rearrangement joins TRBV5-6 to TRBJ2-5, with TRBD2 matching over 11 bases. CDR1 and CDR2 from the germline V gene are SGHDT and YYEEEE. J lost 1 base, V lost 4 bases, and 3 bases had no gene match. The CDR3 covers 15 residues. The CDR3 DNA is TGTGCCAGCAGCCCGGGACTAGCGGCCCAAGAGACCCAGTACTTC. This sequence encodes CASSPGLAAQETQYF.

This chain connects TRBV27 to TRBJ1-2; no clear D gene. Germline V gene data show CDR1 as MNHEY and CDR2 as SMNVEV (reference sequence). The length of the CDR3 is 16 residues. V was shortened by 7 bases and J by 1 base, with 19 bases between the two germline ends. CDR3 coding DNA: TGTGCCAGCACCCCTAGAGCTTCTCTTTATAACTATGGCTACACCTTC. It specifies CASTPRASLYNYGYTF.

The V gene is TRBV7-2, the J gene TRBJ1-1, with D hard to call. CDR3 length: 13 residues. Germline lookup yields CDR1 SGHTA and CDR2 FQGNSA. V dropped 5 bases and J dropped 0 bases, with 7 bases sitting between them. Here the CDR3 DNA reads TGTGCCAGCAGCGTATTGTTGAACACTGAAGCTTTCTTT. Its protein product is CASSVLLNTEAFF.

This sequence joins TRBV19 and TRBJ2-3; TRBD1 aligns across 8 bases. J lost 0 bases, V lost 8 bases, and 4 bases had no gene match. The germline gives CDR1 LNHDA, CDR2 SQIVND (reference sequence). The CDR3 is made up of 14 amino acids. The chain's CDR3 is CASGDRGSTDTQYF. The CDR3 nucleotides are TGTGCCAGTGGAGACAGGGGAAGCACAGATACGCAGTATTTT. Based on the CDR3 plus reference TRBV19 and TRBJ2-3, the full variable domain is DGGITQSPKYLFRKEGQNVTLSCEQNLNHDAMYWYRQDPGQGLRLIYYSQIVNDFQKGDIAEGYSVSREKKESFPLTVTSAQKNPTAFYLCASGDRGSTDTQYFGPGTRLTVL.

The chain has TRBV27 and TRBJ1-1, with TRBD1 matching over 7 bases. The V gene's germline CDR1 is MNHEY and CDR2 SMNVEV (reference sequence). The CDR3 length is 13 residues. The junction had 3 bases not matched to a gene; V was cut back by 6 bases and J by 2 bases. CDR3 nucleotide sequence: TGTGCCAGCAGGACAGGGCCAAACACTGAAGCTTTCTTT. It specifies CASRTGPNTEAFF.

V and J are TRBV9 and TRBJ2-2; 7 bases are a match to TRBD2. Trimming removed 4 bases from V and 3 bases from J; junction bases left unmatched: 6. CDR3 size: 15 residues. Germline CDR1 is SGDLS and CDR2 is YYNGEE. The CDR3 loop reads CASSSRGSHTGELFF. CDR3 bases: TGTGCCAGCAGCTCCCGCGGGAGCCACACCGGGGAGCTGTTTTTT.

This clone was detected a few times. J is TRBJ2-1 and V is TRBV4-3, with 10 bases matching TRBD1. CDR3 length: 17 residues. Germline CDR1 is LGHNA and CDR2 is YSLEER. The J segment lost 2 bases and the V segment lost 3 bases, leaving 7 bases of the junction unmatched. As DNA, the CDR3 is TGCGCCAGCAGCCAGAGACCCGGGACAGGGGCCTACAATGAGCAGTTCTTC. Translated, it gives CASSQRPGTGAYNEQFF.

The chain joins TRBV5-1 to TRBJ1-2; D uncertain. V was shortened by 0 bases and J by 7 bases, with 16 bases between the two germline ends. This CDR3 comprises 15 residues. Germline V gives CDR1 SGHRS, CDR2 YFSETQ. CDR3 bases: TGCGCCAGCAGCTTGGGGAGCGGGGAAGGAGTTGGCTACACCTTC. Its protein product is CASSLGSGEGVGYTF.

The gene calls are TRBV25-1 and TRBJ2-1; tentatively, D is TRBD2 (6 bases). The length of the CDR3 is 14 residues. Trimming stripped 3 bases from V and 1 base from J, with 7 bases between. The germline V gene encodes CDR1 MGHDK and CDR2 SYGVNS. The CDR3 is CASSDGGSYNEQFF. The DNA for the CDR3 is TGTGCCAGCAGTGATGGGGGGTCCTACAATGAGCAGTTCTTC.

V usage is TRBV5-1 and J usage is TRBJ2-3; 9 positions match TRBD2. CDR1 is SGHRS, CDR2 YFSETQ, per germline. Trimming at V came to 0 bases and at J to 2 bases, leaving 1 base not matched to a gene. The CDR3 is made up of 15 amino acids. In DNA, the CDR3 is TGCGCCAGCAGCTTGGGACTAGCGGACACAGATACGCAGTATTTT. This translates into CASSLGLADTDTQYF.

The chain links TRBV9 to TRBJ2-3; 10 positions agree with TRBD2. The CDR3 extends over 15 amino acids. The V segment lost 5 bases and the J segment 0 bases; nucleotides outside the gene matches: 3. From germline, CDR1 is SGDLS and CDR2 YYNGEE. CDR3 nucleotide sequence: TGTGCCAGCAGGCCGACTAGCGGGAGCACAGATACGCAGTATTTT. This sequence encodes CASRPTSGSTDTQYF.

On this clone: One junction end disagrees with the germline gene, perhaps due to a read error. The J gene is TRBJ1-2, the V gene TRBV7-9, with D tentatively TRBD1 (6 bases). CDR1 is SEHNR, CDR2 FQNEAQ, per germline (reference sequence). The CDR3 length is 12 residues. For the CDR3, the DNA is TGTTCCAGCAGCTTGGAGACAGGACCGCCCTACTTC. This sequence encodes CSSSLETGPPYF.

The chain combines TRBV7-2 with TRBJ2-1; TRBD2 matches at 11 bases. V dropped 4 bases and J dropped 7; count of bases not matched to a gene: 9. CDR1 and CDR2 (germline): SGHTA, FQGNSA. The CDR3 extends over 16 amino acids. This chain's CDR3 is CASSSDLRLAGNEQFF. CDR3 DNA sequence: TGTGCCAGCAGCTCCGACCTAAGACTAGCGGGGAATGAGCAGTTCTTC. The whole variable domain, filled in from reference TRBV7-2 and TRBJ2-1, reads GAGVSQSPSNKVTEKGKDVELRCDPISGHTALYWYRQSLGQGLEFLIYFQGNSAPDKSGLPSDRFSAERTGGSVSTLTIQRTQQEDSAVYLCASSSDLRLAGNEQFFGPGTRLTVL.

The chain couples TRBV11-3 to TRBJ2-3; 10 nucleotides line up with TRBD2. The CDR3 length is 16 residues. V gave up 3 bases and J gave up 0 bases; unmatched junction bases: 3. Germline V gene sequence: CDR1 SGHNT, CDR2 YENEEA. CDR3 loop: CASSFSGGLSTDTQYF. The CDR3, as DNA: TGTGCCAGCAGCTTTAGCGGGGGGCTTAGCACAGATACGCAGTATTTT.